This entry lists 5 T cell receptor beta chains sequenced from one sample in a study of cytomegalovirus exposure and HLA in healthy donors. The PCR used 60 Vbeta and 13 Jbeta primers. The table came from immunoSEQ multiplex PCR; TCRdb's copy has only in-frame clones and leaves some out. The repertoire holds about 50,000 clones, with 82% as singletons. Sample: PBMCs. Receptors were obtained from a young man in good health and CMV-seronegative.

The chain employs TRBV7-8 and TRBJ1-4; tentative D call: TRBD1 (6 bases). With 8 bases removed from V and 7 bases from J, the gap between germline ends came to 17 bases. The V gene's germline CDR1 is SGHVS and CDR2 FQNEAQ. The CDR3 covers 14 residues. The CDR3 DNA is TGTGCCAGCGGCAGGGACGCCAGGGGTGAAAAACTGTTTTTT. This sequence encodes CASGRDARGEKLFF.

The CDR3 sequence: CASSPPWTGTYEQYF. The CDR3 DNA reads TGTGCCAGCTCACCCCCCTGGACAGGGACCTACGAGCAGTACTTC. The chain recombines TRBV18 with TRBJ2-7, with TRBD1 matching 8 bases. The V gene end was trimmed by 3 bases and the J gene end by 2 bases; junction bases not matched to a gene: 6. The CDR3 is made up of 15 amino acids. CDR1 is KGHSH and CDR2 is LQKENI in the germline V gene.

The genes are TRBV7-2 and TRBJ1-5; TRBD1 agrees at 9 bases. Germline CDR1 reads SGHTA; CDR2 reads FQGNSA. V lost 5 bases, J lost 6 bases, and 11 bases stayed unmatched. The CDR3 runs to 16 residues. The CDR3: CASSTHVGTGRQPQHF. The CDR3 nucleotides are TGTGCCAGCAGCACGCACGTTGGGACAGGGCGTCAGCCCCAGCATTTT.

The chain combines TRBV2 with TRBJ1-2; 7 bases are shared with TRBD1. The CDR3 has 13 residues. Looked up from germline, CDR1 is SNHLY and CDR2 is FYNNEI. The J segment lost 8 bases and the V segment lost 6 bases, leaving 9 bases of the junction unmatched. The CDR3 region is CASSATGLRGYTF. CDR3 nucleotides: TGTGCCAGCAGCGCGACAGGGTTGCGCGGCTACACCTTC.

The chain has TRBV30 and TRBJ1-5; tentative D call: TRBD1 (6 bases). The V gene's germline CDR1 is GTSNPN and CDR2 SVGIG (reference sequence). Trimming left V 2 bases short and J 9 bases short, with 20 bases between. The CDR3 loop spans 15 amino acids. The CDR3 reads CAWSTGSSGLGPQHF. The CDR3 DNA reads as TGTGCCTGGAGTACAGGGAGCTCCGGCTTAGGGCCCCAGCATTTT.